This T cell receptor beta chain comes out of a study of CD8 T cells in ankylosing spondylitis. MiXCR, applied by TCRdb to the 5' RACE reads, yields one record per CDR3 protein. Of 180,000 or so distinct CDR3 sequences in the sample, approximately 10% are singletons; the top ten hold around 29%. Comment on this clonotype: A much larger clone lies one base from this, so it may be a read error.

The CDR3 is 15 amino acids. V shed 0 bases, J shed 4 bases, and the junction held 4 bases outside the gene matches. Germline values: CDR1 SEHNR, CDR2 FQNEAQ (reference sequence). The chain carries TRBV7-9 and TRBJ2-7, with TRBD1 matching over 9 bases. The sample consisted of blood, either unsorted or a sorted T cell fraction (not recorded which). The clonotype originates from a male donor with ankylosing spondylitis or in good health (not recorded which). The CDR3 bases are TGTGCCAGCAGCTTAGCGACAGGGGGTTCGTACGAGCAGTACTTC. Encoded protein: CASSLATGGSYEQYF.